Each of the 6 T cell receptor beta chains below was sequenced from the same sample in a study of T cell changes during pregnancy in multiple sclerosis. Assay: immunoSEQ multiplex PCR; the TCRdb copy retains only in-frame clones and omits some. The table lists tens of thousands of clones, 91% of them singletons. The input for sequencing was peripheral blood, taken in the third trimester of pregnancy. All receptors come from a female donor in good health, enrolled as a control in a pregnancy study.

This chain joins TRBV5-1 and TRBJ1-3, with TRBD1 matching 8 bases. CDR1 SGHRS and CDR2 YFSETQ come from the germline V gene. This CDR3 is built from 16 residues. The junction had 6 bases not matched to a gene; V was cut back by 2 bases and J by 2 bases. The DNA of the CDR3 is TGCGCCAGCAGCTTAAGGGACAGGCGGGCTGGAAACACCATATATTTT. Its translation: CASSLRDRRAGNTIYF.

This clone occurred once. The rearrangement uses TRBV7-9 and TRBJ2-1, with D possibly TRBD2 on 5 matching bases. CDR1 is SEHNR and CDR2 is FQNEAQ in the germline V gene (reference sequence). The CDR3 has 13 amino acids. The ends were cut back, 5 bases at V and 7 bases at J, with 12 bases in the middle. CDR3 nucleotide sequence: TGTGCCAGCAGCCCCGATGGGAGAAATGAGCAGTTCTTC. Amino acids: CASSPDGRNEQFF.

The CDR3 loop reads CASSASRVSTEAFF. CDR3 nucleotides: TGTGCCAGCAGTGCGAGTCGGGTGAGCACTGAAGCTTTCTTT. The gene calls are TRBV2 and TRBJ1-1; D is uncertain. Germline CDR1 is SNHLY and CDR2 is FYNNEI. The CDR3 consists of 14 residues. Trimming removed 4 bases from V and 4 bases from J, with 13 bases in between.

The rearrangement links TRBV28 to TRBJ2-1; TRBD2 aligns across 8 bases. After removal of 5 bases from V and 2 bases from J, the junction contained 8 bases not matched to a gene. The CDR3 spans 16 residues. The germline V gene encodes CDR1 MDHEN and CDR2 SYDVKM. DNA of the CDR3: TGTGCCAGCAGTCGTTCGATAGCGGGAACCTACAATGAGCAGTTCTTC. As protein: CASSRSIAGTYNEQFF.

The gene calls are TRBV11-2 and TRBJ1-1; D not certain. CDR3 length: 13 amino acids. Germline V gene lookup returns CDR1 SGHAT and CDR2 FQNNGV. V was clipped by 2 bases and J by 3 bases, with 7 bases between them. CDR3 coding DNA: TGTGCCAGCAGCTTACTAGACTACACTGAAGCTTTCTTT. This sequence encodes CASSLLDYTEAFF.

The chain employs TRBV5-1 and TRBJ1-1, with 8 bases that match TRBD1. Germline V gene data show CDR1 as SGHRS and CDR2 as YFSETQ. Germline trimming cut 4 bases from V and 6 bases from J; bases unmatched to any gene: 8. This CDR3 comprises 14 residues. The CDR3 sequence is CASSLGTGVPEAFF. CDR3 sequence (DNA): TGCGCCAGCAGCCTGGGGACAGGAGTACCTGAAGCTTTCTTT.